This is a list of T cell receptor beta chains from one sample in a study of healthy donors' naive CD4 and CD8 T cells. MiXCR was run by TCRdb on the reads, yielding one entry per CDR3 protein. The sample yields about 180,000 distinct CDR3 sequences, about 70% seen once. Sequencing was carried out using naive CD4+ and CD8+ T cells sorted from blood, pooled from several donors. These receptors all come from a pool of human donors in good health; the sample pools cells from several healthy donors. Both conserved end residues are part of each CDR3. Each record gives: D gene, V gene, clone size, J gene, CDR3 protein, CDR3 DNA. D genes are given only for firm matches. Some rows mark clone size as missing; the rest say once, few, many or name a class of expanded clone.

d_call: TRBD2; v_call: TRBV6-6; clone_size: NA; j_call: TRBJ2-3; cdr3_aa: CASREAGDRDTQYF; cdr3_nt: TGTGCCAGCCGGGAGGCCGGGGATCGGGATACGCAGTATTTT
d_call: NA; v_call: TRBV20-1; clone_size: NA; j_call: TRBJ1-6; cdr3_aa: CSARAGVFNSPLHF; cdr3_nt: TGCAGTGCTAGAGCGGGGGTTTTCAATTCACCCCTCCACTTT
d_call: NA; v_call: TRBV19; clone_size: NA; j_call: TRBJ2-1; cdr3_aa: CASSFQGNNEQFF; cdr3_nt: TGTGCCAGTAGTTTCCAGGGTAACAATGAGCAGTTCTTC
d_call: NA; v_call: TRBV29-1; clone_size: NA; j_call: TRBJ1-2; cdr3_aa: CSVVIPGYGYTF; cdr3_nt: TGCAGCGTTGTTATCCCTGGTTATGGCTACACCTTC
d_call: NA; v_call: TRBV19; clone_size: NA; j_call: TRBJ2-7; cdr3_aa: CASSFGQGGDYEQYF; cdr3_nt: TGTGCCAGTAGTTTTGGGCAGGGTGGAGATTACGAGCAGTACTTC
d_call: NA; v_call: TRBV6-6; clone_size: NA; j_call: TRBJ1-1; cdr3_aa: CASSRNADRFEAFF; cdr3_nt: TGTGCCAGCAGCCGAAATGCGGACAGATTCGAAGCTTTCTTT
d_call: NA; v_call: TRBV12-5; clone_size: NA; j_call: TRBJ2-1; cdr3_aa: CASGLGYEQFF; cdr3_nt: TGTGCTAGTGGTTTGGGCTATGAGCAGTTCTTC
d_call: NA; v_call: TRBV10-3; clone_size: NA; j_call: TRBJ2-2; cdr3_aa: CAISASENTGELFF; cdr3_nt: TGTGCCATCAGCGCAAGCGAGAACACCGGGGAGCTGTTTTTT
d_call: NA; v_call: TRBV5-1; clone_size: NA; j_call: TRBJ2-7; cdr3_aa: CASSLAWGAYEQYF; cdr3_nt: TGCGCCAGCAGCTTGGCCTGGGGGGCCTACGAGCAGTACTTC
d_call: TRBD2; v_call: TRBV7-9; clone_size: NA; j_call: TRBJ2-1; cdr3_aa: CASSGTGTRSDEQFF; cdr3_nt: TGTGCCAGCAGCGGTACCGGGACTAGAAGCGATGAGCAGTTCTTC
d_call: TRBD2; v_call: TRBV18; clone_size: NA; j_call: TRBJ2-1; cdr3_aa: CASSPLGGTRSYNEQFF; cdr3_nt: TGTGCCAGCTCACCACTGGGAGGGACCCGCTCCTACAATGAGCAGTTCTTC
d_call: NA; v_call: TRBV29-1; clone_size: NA; j_call: TRBJ1-2; cdr3_aa: CSVAVFRAGYTF; cdr3_nt: TGCAGCGTTGCGGTTTTCCGAGCTGGCTACACCTTC
d_call: NA; v_call: TRBV12-3/TRBV12-4; clone_size: NA; j_call: TRBJ2-2; cdr3_aa: CASSFADTGELFF; cdr3_nt: TGTGCCAGCAGTTTCGCGGACACCGGGGAGCTGTTTTTT
d_call: TRBD1; v_call: TRBV29-1; clone_size: NA; j_call: TRBJ2-7; cdr3_aa: CSVIRQGVYEQYF; cdr3_nt: TGCAGCGTCATTAGACAGGGGGTCTACGAGCAGTACTTC
d_call: NA; v_call: TRBV29-1; clone_size: NA; j_call: TRBJ2-7; cdr3_aa: CSVDRGPGGEQYF; cdr3_nt: TGCAGCGTTGACCGGGGTCCGGGTGGCGAGCAGTACTTC
d_call: NA; v_call: TRBV12-3/TRBV12-4; clone_size: NA; j_call: TRBJ2-3; cdr3_aa: CASRRMGADTQYF; cdr3_nt: TGTGCCAGCAGACGCATGGGGGCAGATACGCAGTATTTT
d_call: NA; v_call: TRBV5-1; clone_size: once; j_call: TRBJ1-1; cdr3_aa: CASSFAPANTEAFF; cdr3_nt: TGCGCCAGCAGCTTCGCACCCGCGAACACTGAAGCTTTCTTT
d_call: TRBD2; v_call: TRBV29-1; clone_size: NA; j_call: TRBJ2-3; cdr3_aa: CSVEFPGLARTDTQYF; cdr3_nt: TGCAGCGTTGAGTTCCCGGGACTAGCTCGCACAGATACGCAGTATTTT
d_call: TRBD2; v_call: TRBV29-1; clone_size: NA; j_call: TRBJ2-1; cdr3_aa: CSVATSGSNNEQFF; cdr3_nt: TGCAGCGTCGCCACTAGCGGGAGTAACAATGAGCAGTTCTTC
d_call: TRBD1; v_call: TRBV6-6; clone_size: NA; j_call: TRBJ2-5; cdr3_aa: CASSWDSTQETQYF; cdr3_nt: TGTGCCAGCAGTTGGGACAGTACCCAAGAGACCCAGTACTTC
d_call: TRBD1; v_call: TRBV29-1; clone_size: few; j_call: TRBJ1-1; cdr3_aa: CSVETAGGTEAFF; cdr3_nt: TGCAGCGTTGAAACAGCAGGGGGGACTGAAGCTTTCTTT
d_call: NA; v_call: TRBV29-1; clone_size: NA; j_call: TRBJ2-1; cdr3_aa: CSVAKGDEQFF; cdr3_nt: TGCAGCGTTGCGAAGGGTGATGAGCAGTTCTTC
d_call: NA; v_call: TRBV29-1; clone_size: NA; j_call: TRBJ2-7; cdr3_aa: CSVVKGNEQYF; cdr3_nt: TGCAGCGTTGTTAAAGGCAACGAGCAGTACTTC
d_call: NA; v_call: TRBV5-1; clone_size: few; j_call: TRBJ1-2; cdr3_aa: CASSLSDWYYGYTF; cdr3_nt: TGCGCCAGCAGCTTATCGGACTGGTATTATGGCTACACCTTC
d_call: TRBD1; v_call: TRBV29-1; clone_size: NA; j_call: TRBJ1-2; cdr3_aa: CSGVGGQNYGYTF; cdr3_nt: TGCAGTGGAGTGGGGGGACAGAACTATGGCTACACCTTC
d_call: NA; v_call: TRBV5-5; clone_size: NA; j_call: TRBJ1-2; cdr3_aa: CASSLISYGYTF; cdr3_nt: TGTGCCAGCAGCCTTATCAGCTATGGCTACACCTTC
d_call: TRBD2; v_call: TRBV4-3; clone_size: NA; j_call: TRBJ2-1; cdr3_aa: CASSLLAGANEQFF; cdr3_nt: TGCGCCAGCAGTCTACTAGCGGGAGCCAATGAGCAGTTCTTC
d_call: NA; v_call: TRBV27; clone_size: NA; j_call: TRBJ1-5; cdr3_aa: CASREGDGNQPQHF; cdr3_nt: TGTGCCAGCAGGGAAGGGGACGGGAATCAGCCCCAGCATTTT
d_call: NA; v_call: TRBV29-1; clone_size: few; j_call: TRBJ2-1; cdr3_aa: CSVGTSNEQFF; cdr3_nt: TGCAGCGTTGGGACGTCGAATGAGCAGTTCTTC
d_call: TRBD2; v_call: TRBV27; clone_size: NA; j_call: TRBJ2-1; cdr3_aa: CASSLNGLAASSYNEQFF; cdr3_nt: TGTGCCAGCAGTTTAAACGGACTAGCGGCATCATCCTACAATGAGCAGTTCTTC
d_call: NA; v_call: TRBV10-3; clone_size: NA; j_call: TRBJ2-1; cdr3_aa: CAISDLRHSTSYNEQFF; cdr3_nt: TGTGCCATCAGTGACCTTCGACATTCAACCTCCTACAATGAGCAGTTCTTC
d_call: NA; v_call: TRBV5-1; clone_size: NA; j_call: TRBJ2-1; cdr3_aa: CASSRAETSYNEQFF; cdr3_nt: TGCGCCAGCAGCCGAGCGGAAACCTCCTACAATGAGCAGTTCTTC
d_call: TRBD2; v_call: TRBV6-2/TRBV6-3; clone_size: NA; j_call: TRBJ2-5; cdr3_aa: CASSRTSEGETQYF; cdr3_nt: TGTGCCAGCAGTCGGACTAGCGAGGGCGAGACCCAGTACTTC
d_call: TRBD1; v_call: TRBV4-3; clone_size: NA; j_call: TRBJ1-5; cdr3_aa: CASSQWTGGQPQHF; cdr3_nt: TGCGCCAGCAGCCAATGGACAGGGGGCCAGCCCCAGCATTTT
d_call: NA; v_call: TRBV29-1; clone_size: few; j_call: TRBJ2-3; cdr3_aa: CSVEDYRSTFTDTQYF; cdr3_nt: TGCAGCGTTGAAGATTATCGCAGTACATTCACAGATACGCAGTATTTT
d_call: TRBD2; v_call: TRBV11-2; clone_size: NA; j_call: TRBJ2-5; cdr3_aa: CASSLGLAGGRETQYF; cdr3_nt: TGTGCCAGCAGCTTAGGTCTAGCGGGAGGGCGAGAGACCCAGTACTTC
d_call: NA; v_call: TRBV5-4; clone_size: NA; j_call: TRBJ1-2; cdr3_aa: CASSLGGTSIILYGYTF; cdr3_nt: TGTGCCAGCAGCTTGGGGGGCACCTCTATTATCCTCTATGGCTACACCTTC
d_call: TRBD1; v_call: TRBV5-1; clone_size: NA; j_call: TRBJ2-5; cdr3_aa: CASNLQGAETQYF; cdr3_nt: TGCGCCAGCAATCTACAGGGGGCAGAGACCCAGTACTTC
d_call: NA; v_call: TRBV30; clone_size: NA; j_call: TRBJ2-5; cdr3_aa: CAWSPWLEETQYF; cdr3_nt: TGTGCCTGGAGTCCCTGGTTGGAAGAGACCCAGTACTTC
d_call: NA; v_call: TRBV6-6; clone_size: NA; j_call: TRBJ2-5; cdr3_aa: CASSITGETQYF; cdr3_nt: TGTGCCAGCAGTATCACGGGGGAGACCCAGTACTTC
d_call: NA; v_call: TRBV30; clone_size: once; j_call: TRBJ1-1; cdr3_aa: CAWSGTLNTEAFF; cdr3_nt: TGTGCCTGGAGTGGGACTTTGAACACTGAAGCTTTCTTT